These T cell receptor beta chains were read from a single sample in a study of response to subunit inactivated influenza vaccine. MiXCR, run by TCRdb on the RT-PCR reads, gives a single entry per CDR3 protein. Of roughly 780,000 distinct CDR3 sequences listed, 18% are singletons. The material sequenced was PBMCs from blood, taken around 5 days after vaccination. The receptors were gathered from a man aged 45-60 years who received an inactivated influenza vaccine. Each CDR3 is given with its conserved first and last residue. Fields, in order: D gene, J gene, clone size, V gene, CDR3 protein, CDR3 DNA. The D gene is left open where the match is weak. Clone size is not always given. Where it is, it says once, few, many or a class for expanded clones.

.,TRBJ2-1,few,TRBV6-5,CASSFDRVADNEQFF,TGTGCCAGCAGTTTCGACAGGGTAGCGGACAATGAGCAGTTCTTC
.,TRBJ2-7,once,TRBV7-2,CASSLVQGLYEQYF,TGTGCCAGCAGCTTAGTTCAGGGATTATACGAGCAGTACTTC
.,TRBJ1-1,.,TRBV29-1,CSVELPGTSNTEAFF,TGCAGCGTTGAATTACCCGGGACTTCGAACACTGAAGCTTTCTTT
.,TRBJ2-7,few,TRBV18,CASSPGTGSEQYF,TGTGCCAGCTCACCAGGGACCGGGAGCGAGCAGTACTTC
.,TRBJ2-5,once,TRBV10-2,CASRSTQVETQYF,TGCGCCAGCAGATCGACACAGGTGGAGACCCAGTACTTC
.,TRBJ1-1,few,TRBV4-2,CASSQDIQGPINTEAFF,TGTGCCAGCAGCCAAGATATCCAGGGCCCGATCAACACTGAAGCTTTCTTT
.,TRBJ1-1,many,TRBV29-1,CSVEQQMNTEAFF,TGCAGCGTTGAACAACAAATGAACACTGAAGCTTTCTTT
TRBD2,TRBJ2-2,.,TRBV29-1,CSARKGGDGELFF,TGCAGCGCTAGGAAGGGAGGGGACGGGGAGCTGTTTTTT
TRBD2,TRBJ2-1,.,TRBV28,CASSFTSGSTYNEQFF,TGTGCCAGCAGTTTCACTAGCGGGAGCACCTACAATGAGCAGTTCTTC
.,TRBJ2-7,few,TRBV29-1,CSVEDGPSEQYF,TGCAGCGTTGAAGATGGACCGAGCGAGCAGTACTTC
.,TRBJ2-7,few,TRBV11-2,CASSFRSVGEQYF,TGTGCCAGCAGCTTTCGGAGCGTGGGGGAGCAGTACTTC
.,TRBJ2-7,.,TRBV6-6,CASLAGTTEQYF,TGTGCCAGCTTAGCCGGGACAACCGAGCAGTACTTC
TRBD1,TRBJ2-2,.,TRBV5-1,CASSLGQGTAGELFF,TGCGCCAGCAGCCTGGGACAGGGGACGGCCGGGGAGCTGTTTTTT
.,TRBJ2-2,many,TRBV5-1,CASSPRTRNTGELFF,TGCGCCAGCAGCCCCCGAACGAGAAACACCGGGGAGCTGTTTTTT
.,TRBJ2-1,.,TRBV15,CATTPEGVTYNEQFF,TGTGCCACCACCCCGGAGGGGGTGACCTACAATGAGCAGTTCTTC
TRBD1,TRBJ2-7,few,TRBV7-2,CASSLFGAGGPYEQYF,TGTGCCAGCAGCTTATTTGGGGCAGGGGGCCCCTACGAGCAGTACTTC
.,TRBJ2-1,many,TRBV29-1,CSVEDLGDEQFF,TGCAGCGTTGAAGATCTTGGCGATGAGCAGTTCTTC
TRBD1,TRBJ2-7,.,TRBV18,CACSLDRAGSYEQYF,TGTGCCTGCTCACTGGACAGGGCGGGCTCCTACGAGCAGTACTTC
TRBD2,TRBJ2-7,many,TRBV4-2,CASSHSGSAYEQYF,TGTGCCAGCAGCCATAGCGGGTCCGCCTACGAGCAGTACTTC
.,TRBJ2-5,.,TRBV7-2,CASSLVIRQQGETQYF,TGTGCCAGCAGCTTAGTAATTCGACAGCAAGGAGAGACCCAGTACTTC
.,TRBJ1-2,many,TRBV5-1,CASSLDTYGYTF,TGCGCCAGCAGCTTGGACACTTATGGCTACACCTTC
.,TRBJ2-1,.,TRBV6-4,CASSEQGRRNEQFF,TGTGCCAGCAGTGAGCAAGGGCGGCGAAATGAGCAGTTCTTC
.,TRBJ2-1,few,TRBV9,CASSPEGAGDNEQFF,TGTGCCAGCAGCCCCGAAGGGGCAGGAGACAATGAGCAGTTCTTC
.,TRBJ2-7,.,TRBV6-1,CASSEVGLATYEQYF,TGTGCCAGCAGTGAAGTAGGTCTCGCGACCTACGAGCAGTACTTC
.,TRBJ2-2,.,TRBV4-2,CASSQEVRAQNTGELFF,TGTGCCAGCAGCCAAGAAGTCCGGGCTCAGAACACCGGGGAGCTGTTTTTT
.,TRBJ2-1,.,TRBV11-3,CASSLMAPNEQFF,TGTGCCAGCAGCTTAATGGCGCCGAATGAGCAGTTCTTC
.,TRBJ2-4,.,TRBV12-3/TRBV12-4,CASSQTVEVNIQYF,TGTGCCAGCAGCCAAACGGTTGAGGTTAACATTCAGTACTTC
TRBD1,TRBJ2-2,many,TRBV25-1,CASTQPGQGLETGELFF,TGTGCCAGCACCCAACCGGGACAGGGTCTGGAGACCGGGGAGCTGTTTTTT
TRBD2,TRBJ2-7,few,TRBV9,CASSAGLAGGVYEQYF,TGTGCCAGCAGCGCCGGACTAGCGGGAGGAGTCTACGAGCAGTACTTC
.,TRBJ2-3,.,TRBV10-3,CAISDEGKSTDTQYF,TGTGCCATCAGTGATGAGGGGAAAAGCACAGATACGCAGTATTTT
.,TRBJ2-7,few,TRBV7-9,CASSSGTYIYEQYF,TGTGCCAGCAGCTCCGGGACCTACATCTACGAGCAGTACTTC
.,TRBJ2-1,.,TRBV4-3,CASSQDIGDSLRNEQFF,TGCGCCAGCAGCCAAGATATCGGGGACTCCCTGAGAAATGAGCAGTTCTTC
TRBD2,TRBJ2-7,.,TRBV7-2,CASSSGVAGYEQYF,TGTGCCAGCAGCTCCGGGGTAGCGGGGTACGAGCAGTACTTC
TRBD2,TRBJ2-7,.,TRBV20-1,CSAGGGRHRSYEQYF,TGCAGTGCGGGGGGGGGGAGACACAGATCCTACGAGCAGTACTTC
TRBD2,TRBJ2-1,many,TRBV10-3,CAISKGLAGGNNEQFF,TGTGCCATCAGTAAAGGGCTAGCGGGGGGTAACAATGAGCAGTTCTTC
.,TRBJ1-5,few,TRBV2,CASSELLGGHQPQHF,TGTGCCAGCAGTGAATTACTAGGGGGTCATCAGCCCCAGCATTTT
TRBD2,TRBJ2-7,.,TRBV4-3,CASSQTTSGAYEQYF,TGCGCCAGCAGCCAGACGACTAGCGGAGCCTACGAGCAGTACTTC
.,TRBJ2-2,.,TRBV29-1,CSVEEGAGTGELFF,TGCAGCGTTGAAGAAGGGGCGGGTACCGGGGAGCTGTTTTTT
.,TRBJ1-1,.,TRBV29-1,CSVAEWGASNTEAFF,TGCAGCGTTGCCGAGTGGGGGGCATCGAACACTGAAGCTTTCTTT
.,TRBJ2-3,few,TRBV7-9,CASSSTADTQYF,TGTGCCAGCAGCTCCACGGCAGATACGCAGTATTTT
TRBD2,TRBJ2-3,.,TRBV12-3/TRBV12-4,CASRSRLAGGTDTQYF,TGTGCCAGCAGATCCCGACTAGCGGGGGGCACAGATACGCAGTATTTT
.,TRBJ1-5,many,TRBV4-2,CASSQGRNQPQHF,TGTGCCAGCAGCCAAGGGCGGAATCAGCCCCAGCATTTT
.,TRBJ2-7,few,TRBV20-1,CSARLVLGQTYEQYF,TGCAGTGCTAGATTGGTCCTAGGGCAGACCTACGAGCAGTACTTC
TRBD2,TRBJ2-7,once,TRBV20-1,CSATSGRAGSYEQYF,TGCAGTGCTACCAGCGGGAGGGCGGGCTCCTACGAGCAGTACTTC
.,TRBJ2-2,.,TRBV7-2,CASSLGRFTGAGELFF,TGTGCCAGCAGCTTAGGACGATTTACCGGGGCCGGGGAGCTGTTTTTT
.,TRBJ1-1,few,TRBV12-3/TRBV12-4,CASSPTPSHLNTEAFF,TGTGCCAGCAGTCCAACCCCGTCTCATTTGAACACTGAAGCTTTCTTT
.,TRBJ2-7,.,TRBV4-2,CASSSKSSEADEQYF,TGTGCCAGCAGCTCTAAGTCGTCAGAGGCGGACGAGCAGTACTTC
TRBD2,TRBJ2-5,many,TRBV7-6,CASSPGLGGETQYF,TGTGCCAGCAGCCCCGGTCTCGGGGGGGAGACCCAGTACTTC
TRBD2,TRBJ2-7,.,TRBV2,CASSVTSGGLNPYEQYF,TGTGCCAGCAGTGTGACTAGCGGGGGGCTCAACCCCTACGAGCAGTACTTC
.,TRBJ2-3,few,TRBV6-5,CASSFGQESSTDTQYF,TGTGCCAGCAGTTTCGGGCAGGAGTCTAGCACAGATACGCAGTATTTT
TRBD1,TRBJ1-2,.,TRBV18,CASKGQAMDYGYTF,TGTGCCAGCAAAGGACAGGCTATGGACTATGGCTACACCTTC